The clone carrying this T cell receptor beta chain has only a few counts. Its antigen is unknown. MiXCR, run by TCRdb on the 5' RACE reads, gives a single entry per CDR3 protein. The sample consists of about 130,000 distinct CDR3 sequences, about 5.9% of them appearing once. The data derive from a study of T-cell memory formation after mild COVID-19. The V end was cut by 1 base, the J end by 1 base, with 11 bases between. Looked up from germline, CDR1 is SGHTA and CDR2 is FQGNSA. The CDR3 covers 15 residues. Study-level results: There were some responding clones in pre-infection memory, which suggested that cross-reactive memory had joined.

This clonotype was obtained from an adult woman who had mild COVID-19 (a few samples of this study predate the infection). Cell type and time point are not known. V gene TRBV7-2 combines with J gene TRBJ2-7; D is possibly TRBD1 or TRBD2 (5 bases each). Sequencing was carried out using PBMCs or a T cell subset sorted from them (not recorded which). The chain's CDR3 is CASSLDWGKSYEQYF. The CDR3 DNA follows: TGTGCCAGCAGCTTAGACTGGGGGAAATCCTACGAGCAGTACTTC.